This TCR beta chain originates from a study of control samples from healthy donors and cancer patients. Sequencing used immunoSEQ multiplex PCR; TCRdb keeps in-frame clones, though not all of them. This table has around 50,000 clones, roughly 96% appearing once. CDR3 size: 13 residues. The ends were cut back, 2 bases at V and 5 bases at J, with 9 bases in the middle. The germline gives CDR1 MNHEY, CDR2 SMNVEV (reference sequence). This receptor was identified in a woman aged 30 to 39 in good health. The chain carries TRBV27 and TRBJ1-1; D uncertain. Sequencing input: blood. The CDR3 DNA is TGTGCCAGCAGTTTAGGGGAAGGGACTGAAGCTTTCTTT. It translates to CASSLGEGTEAFF.